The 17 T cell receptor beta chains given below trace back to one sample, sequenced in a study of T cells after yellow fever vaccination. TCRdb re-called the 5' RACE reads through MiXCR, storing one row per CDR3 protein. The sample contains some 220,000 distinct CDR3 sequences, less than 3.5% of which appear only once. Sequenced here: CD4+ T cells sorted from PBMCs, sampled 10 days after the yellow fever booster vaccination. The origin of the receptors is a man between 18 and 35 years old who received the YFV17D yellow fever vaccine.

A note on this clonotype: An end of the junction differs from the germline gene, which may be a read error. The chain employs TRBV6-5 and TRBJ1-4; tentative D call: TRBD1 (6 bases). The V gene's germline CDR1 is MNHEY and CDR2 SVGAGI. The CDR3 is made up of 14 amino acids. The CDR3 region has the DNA TGTGCCAGCAGAACAGGGTGGGCTAACGAAAAACTGTTTTTT. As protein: CASRTGWANEKLFF.

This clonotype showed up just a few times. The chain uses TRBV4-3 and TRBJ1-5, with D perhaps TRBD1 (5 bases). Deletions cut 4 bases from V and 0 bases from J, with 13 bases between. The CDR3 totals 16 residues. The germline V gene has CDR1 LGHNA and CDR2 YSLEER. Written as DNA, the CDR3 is TGCGCCAGCAGCCCCTGGGACGGATTTAGCAATCAGCCCCAGCATTTT. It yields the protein CASSPWDGFSNQPQHF.

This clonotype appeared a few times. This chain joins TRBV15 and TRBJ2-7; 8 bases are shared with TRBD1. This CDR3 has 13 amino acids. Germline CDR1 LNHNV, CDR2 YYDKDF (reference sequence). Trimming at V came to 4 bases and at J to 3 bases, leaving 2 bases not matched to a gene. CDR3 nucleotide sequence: TGTGCCACCAGCAAAGGACAGGGCTACGAGCAGTACGTC. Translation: CATSKGQGYEQYV.

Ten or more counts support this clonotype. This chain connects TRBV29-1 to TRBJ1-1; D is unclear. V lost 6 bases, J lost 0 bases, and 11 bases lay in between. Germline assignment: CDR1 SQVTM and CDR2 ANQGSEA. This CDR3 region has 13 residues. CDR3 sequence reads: CSVERVMNTEAFF. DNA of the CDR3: TGCAGCGTCGAACGGGTGATGAACACTGAAGCTTTCTTT.

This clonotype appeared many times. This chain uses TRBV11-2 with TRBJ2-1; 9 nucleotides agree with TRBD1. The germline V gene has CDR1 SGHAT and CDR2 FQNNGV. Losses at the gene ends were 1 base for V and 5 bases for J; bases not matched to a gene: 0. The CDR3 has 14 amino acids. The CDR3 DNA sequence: TGTGCCAGCAGCTTAGGGACAGGGGACAATGAGCAGTTCTTC. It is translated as CASSLGTGDNEQFF.

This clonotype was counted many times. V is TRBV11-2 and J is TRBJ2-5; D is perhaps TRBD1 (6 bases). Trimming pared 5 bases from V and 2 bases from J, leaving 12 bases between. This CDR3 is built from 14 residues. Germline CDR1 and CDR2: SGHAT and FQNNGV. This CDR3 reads CASSPNRVQETQYF. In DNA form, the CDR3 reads TGTGCCAGCAGCCCTAACAGGGTACAAGAGACCCAGTACTTC.

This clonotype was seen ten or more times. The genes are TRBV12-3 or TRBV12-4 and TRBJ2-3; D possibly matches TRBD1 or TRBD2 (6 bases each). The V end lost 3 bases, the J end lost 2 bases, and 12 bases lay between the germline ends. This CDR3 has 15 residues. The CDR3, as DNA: TGTGCCAGCAGTTTGTGGAGGGGGAACACAGATACGCAGTATTTT. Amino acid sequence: CASSLWRGNTDTQYF.

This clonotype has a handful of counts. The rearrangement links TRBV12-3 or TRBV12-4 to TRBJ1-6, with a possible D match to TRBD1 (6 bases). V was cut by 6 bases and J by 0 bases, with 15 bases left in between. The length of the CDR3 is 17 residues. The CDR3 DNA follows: TGTGCCAGCAGCCCCAGGGGCGGAGTCTCCTATAATTCACCCCTCCACTTT. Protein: CASSPRGGVSYNSPLHF.

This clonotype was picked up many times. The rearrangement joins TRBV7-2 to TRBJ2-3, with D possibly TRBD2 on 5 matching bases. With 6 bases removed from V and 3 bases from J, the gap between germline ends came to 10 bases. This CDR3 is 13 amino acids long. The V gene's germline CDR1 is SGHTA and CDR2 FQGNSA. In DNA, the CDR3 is TGTGCCAGCAGGAAACTAGTGACAGATACGCAGTATTTT. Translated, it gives CASRKLVTDTQYF.

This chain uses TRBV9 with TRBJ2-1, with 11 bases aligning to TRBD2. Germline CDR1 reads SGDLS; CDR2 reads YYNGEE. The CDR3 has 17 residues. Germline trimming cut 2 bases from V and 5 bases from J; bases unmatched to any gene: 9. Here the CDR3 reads CASSVSPSGGQNNEQFF. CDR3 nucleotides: TGTGCCAGCAGCGTTTCTCCTAGCGGGGGGCAAAACAATGAGCAGTTCTTC.

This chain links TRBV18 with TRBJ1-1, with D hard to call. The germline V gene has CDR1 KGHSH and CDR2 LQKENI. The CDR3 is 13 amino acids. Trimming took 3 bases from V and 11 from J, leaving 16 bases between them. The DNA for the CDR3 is TGTGCCAGCTCACCCTCCCCGGCGGAAGCCGCTTTCTTT. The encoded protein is CASSPSPAEAAFF.

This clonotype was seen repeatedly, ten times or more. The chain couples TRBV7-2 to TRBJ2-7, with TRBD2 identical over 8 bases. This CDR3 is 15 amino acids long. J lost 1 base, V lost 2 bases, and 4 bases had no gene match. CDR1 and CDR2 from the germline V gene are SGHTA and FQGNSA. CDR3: CASSLRASGSYEQYF. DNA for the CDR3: TGTGCCAGCAGCTTAAGGGCTAGCGGGTCCTACGAGCAGTACTTC.

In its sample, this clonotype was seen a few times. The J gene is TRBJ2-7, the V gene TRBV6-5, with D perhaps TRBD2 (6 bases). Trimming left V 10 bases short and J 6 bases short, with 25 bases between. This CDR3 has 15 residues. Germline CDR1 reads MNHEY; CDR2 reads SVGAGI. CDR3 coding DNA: TGTGCCACAAGGGGCGGGGCCGGGATCGAATCCGAGCAGTACTTC. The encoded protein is CATRGGAGIESEQYF.

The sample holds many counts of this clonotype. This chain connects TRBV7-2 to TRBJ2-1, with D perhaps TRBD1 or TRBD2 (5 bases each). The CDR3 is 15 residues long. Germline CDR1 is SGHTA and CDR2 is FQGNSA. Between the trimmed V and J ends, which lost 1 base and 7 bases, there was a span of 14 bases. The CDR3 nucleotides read TGTGCCAGCAGCTTAGGGGGACGGGGTATGAATGAGCAGTTCTTC. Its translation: CASSLGGRGMNEQFF. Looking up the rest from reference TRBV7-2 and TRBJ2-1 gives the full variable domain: GAGVSQSPSNKVTEKGKDVELRCDPISGHTALYWYRQSLGQGLEFLIYFQGNSAPDKSGLPSDRFSAERTGGSVSTLTIQRTQQEDSAVYLCASSLGGRGMNEQFFGPGTRLTVL.

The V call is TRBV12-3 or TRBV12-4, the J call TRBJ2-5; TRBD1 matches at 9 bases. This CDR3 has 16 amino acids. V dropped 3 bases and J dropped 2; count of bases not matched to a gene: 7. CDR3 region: CASSLEDRGGQETQYF. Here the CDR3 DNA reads TGTGCCAGCAGTTTGGAGGACAGGGGCGGTCAAGAGACCCAGTACTTC.

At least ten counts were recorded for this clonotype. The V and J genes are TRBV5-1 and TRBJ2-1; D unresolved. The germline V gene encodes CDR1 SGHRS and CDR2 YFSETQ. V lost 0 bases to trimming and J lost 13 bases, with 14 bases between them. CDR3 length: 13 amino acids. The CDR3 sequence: CASSLDGWAHQFF. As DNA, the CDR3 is TGCGCCAGCAGCTTGGATGGATGGGCGCACCAGTTCTTC.

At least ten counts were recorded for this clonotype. The CDR3 region has the DNA TGTGCCAGCAGCTTTACCGAGGGGGCGGAAGCTTTCTTT. Translated: CASSFTEGAEAFF. The rearrangement joins TRBV7-9 to TRBJ1-1, with 7 bases fitting TRBD1. The CDR3 totals 13 residues. Germline trimming cut 3 bases from V and 8 bases from J; bases unmatched to any gene: 6. Germline V lookup: CDR1 SEHNR, CDR2 FQNEAQ (reference sequence).